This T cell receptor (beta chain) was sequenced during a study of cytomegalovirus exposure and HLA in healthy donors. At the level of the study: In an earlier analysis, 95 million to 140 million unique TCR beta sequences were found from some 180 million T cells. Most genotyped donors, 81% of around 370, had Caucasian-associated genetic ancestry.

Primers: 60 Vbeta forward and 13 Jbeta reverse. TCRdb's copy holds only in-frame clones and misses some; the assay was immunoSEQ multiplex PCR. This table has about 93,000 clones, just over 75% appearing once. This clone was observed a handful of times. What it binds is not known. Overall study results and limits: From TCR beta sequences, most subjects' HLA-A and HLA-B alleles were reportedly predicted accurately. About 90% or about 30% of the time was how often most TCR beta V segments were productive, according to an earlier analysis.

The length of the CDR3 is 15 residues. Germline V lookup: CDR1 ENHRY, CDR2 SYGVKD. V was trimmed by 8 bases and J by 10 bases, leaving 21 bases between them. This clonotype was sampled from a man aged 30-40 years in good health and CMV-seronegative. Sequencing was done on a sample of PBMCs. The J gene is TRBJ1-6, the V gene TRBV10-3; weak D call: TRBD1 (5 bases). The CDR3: CAIGRGREGGSPLHF. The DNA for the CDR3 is TGTGCCATCGGCCGAGGCAGGGAAGGAGGGTCACCCCTCCACTTT.